This note documents a single TCR beta chain sequence. The target of this receptor is not known. No base quality values were provided; no much bigger clone lies one nucleotide off. The time point label corresponds to: baseline before first vaccination. Vaccinee samples were obtained from the UK trials COV001 and COV002, which included a single-blind randomized controlled phase 2/3 trial of AZD1222 (ChAdOx1 nCoV-19) in healthy adults. For TCRbeta chain sequencing, PBMC samples were collected from trial participants at day 0 and at day 28 after the second dose. This record belongs to a study of T cell responses to AZD1222 COVID-19 vaccine (dated by TCRdb to about 2021). About the full investigation: AZD1222 recipients whose second dose came at about 4 weeks and those whose second dose came at about 12 weeks were combined into one group, since spike-specific TCR depth and breadth did not differ between the two schedules. A total of under 250 trial participants underwent TCR sequencing, of whom nearly 210 had received two doses of AZD1222 and around 26 had received two doses of the MenACWY control vaccine. Trial participants were enrolled by age into subgroups of 18-55, 56-69 and 70-plus years, and around 140, 26 and 57 TCR-sequenced participants, respectively, were included in these subgroups.

The CDR3 regions of human TCRbeta chains were analyzed by immunosequencing. The study's own analysis went as follows. Repertoire TCRs were matched against a reference library of SARS-CoV-2-specific TCRs generated with the MIRA antigen-specificity platform. Breadth meant the fraction of unique TCRs that were SARS-CoV-2-associated, whereas depth meant the fraction of total T cells that were SARS-CoV-2-associated. Using the MIRA data, every spike-specific TCR was mapped to the spike region that the TCR reacted to and assigned to either a CD4 or a CD8 class. Log10-transformed breadth and depth values were compared by one-way ANOVA with Sidak's multiple comparisons tests. TCRdb retrieved this table from immuneACCESS and kept in-frame rearrangements only. Not all clones are present; in checked studies, unresolved V genes account for under half, and no reason is known for the remainder. V, J and clone size are those of that table, while D and trimming were read from the DNA. The sample yields 99,000 or so clones; approximately 88% were counted once. The ten biggest clones cover more than 6.5% of the sample.

General findings and caveats noted by the study authors: Conclusions about previously exposed vaccinees are limited because only six or seven AZD1222 recipients were SARS-CoV-2 seropositive at baseline. The vaccine-associated CD4 TCRs covered the entire spike protein, and the dominant responses fell in regions 160-218 and 743-854. Because no day 14 peak-response samples were available, the repertoires could be characterized only after the peak T cell response. Most participants were white British and females outnumbered males, and the authors suggested that clonal diversity may have been underestimated. After two AZD1222 doses, spike-specific TCR breadth and depth were significantly higher than at day 0 and than in MenACWY recipients. Reportedly, close to half of the unique spike-specific TCRs recognized epitopes lying outside the regions that are mutated in the B.1.351 and B.1.1.7 variants. The 56-69-year group was small, and its depth increase did not reach significance, likely because of low power.

The V end gives up 2 bases and the J end 7 bases, leaving 7 bases in the junction not matched to a gene. Sequences LGHDT (CDR1) and YNNKEL (CDR2) are obtained from the germline V gene (reference sequence). From its cysteine to its phenylalanine, the CDR3 spans 14 amino acids. CDR3 DNA only is kept here, 42 bases in frame from base 1. The sequence joins TRBV3-1 (or the pseudogene TRBV3-2) to TRBJ2-7; 8 central bases correspond to TRBD1. The clonotype was recovered from an adult in good health. The sample here was peripheral blood, taken on day 0 of AZD1222 vaccination. The CDR3 reads CASSQISGTGEQYF. In nucleotide form, the sequence is TGTGCCAGCAGCCAAATCTCCGGGACAGGAGAGCAGTACTTC.